This TCR beta chain originates from a study of shared T cell receptors in the human thymus. Trimming shortened V by 4 bases and J by 7 bases, and 11 bases separated the two germline ends. The CDR3 spans 12 residues. The V gene's germline CDR1 is LGHNT and CDR2 FRNRAP. Data came from immunoSEQ multiplex PCR; TCRdb stores just in-frame clones and leaves some out. The table lists more than 550,000 clones, roughly 88% of them singletons. This same sample was also taken into another study, of human thymus T cells.

The sequencing sample was made of thymocytes. The TCR originated in a girl in the first two years of life with a congenital heart defect. The chain links TRBV12-5 to TRBJ2-7; the D gene is possibly TRBD1 (5 bases). The CDR3 spells CASGSGPGEQYF. As DNA, the CDR3 is TGTGCTAGTGGTTCAGGGCCTGGGGAGCAGTACTTC.